This T cell receptor beta chain came from a study of blood T cell repertoires in COVID-19. The overall study: Specimens from acute and convalescent COVID-19 originated in the United States, Italy and Spain. Sources were T cells, B-cell-depleted T cells, or PBMCs; the material itself was cDNA or gDNA.

Source study methods: Estimation of nucleated cell counts was performed using reference gene primer amplification. The protocol was immunoSEQ multiplex PCR, while the TCRdb copy is restricted to in-frame clones and leaves out a portion. The V and J calls and clone size are taken from that table; D and trimming were inferred from the DNA. The repertoire includes over 400,000 clones, around 85% of them detected once, and approximately 2.9% sits in the top ten. Per the germline V gene, CDR1 is GTSNPN and CDR2 is SVGIG (reference sequence). This CDR3 contains 14 residues. The J segment lost 10 bases and the V segment lost 3 bases, leaving 4 bases of the junction unmatched.

This TCR derives from a human donor in a cohort sampled during active COVID-19. The rearrangement links TRBV30 to TRBJ2-3, with TRBD2 matching 16 bases. The sample comprised peripheral blood. CDR3 sequence (DNA): TGTGCCTGGAGGGGACTAGCGGGAGGGGATGCGCAGTATTTT. Its protein product is CAWRGLAGGDAQYF.